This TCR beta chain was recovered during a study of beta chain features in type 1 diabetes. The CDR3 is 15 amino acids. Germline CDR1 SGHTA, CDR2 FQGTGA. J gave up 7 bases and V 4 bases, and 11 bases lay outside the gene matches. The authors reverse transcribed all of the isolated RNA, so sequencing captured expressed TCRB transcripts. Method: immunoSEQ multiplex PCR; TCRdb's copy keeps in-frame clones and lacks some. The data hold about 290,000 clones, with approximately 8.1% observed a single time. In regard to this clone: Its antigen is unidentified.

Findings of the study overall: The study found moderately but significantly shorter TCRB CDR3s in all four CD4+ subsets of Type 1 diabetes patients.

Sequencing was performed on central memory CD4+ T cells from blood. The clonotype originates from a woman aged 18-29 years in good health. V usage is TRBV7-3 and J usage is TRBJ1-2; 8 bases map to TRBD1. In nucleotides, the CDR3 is TGTGCCAGCAGCTCCTCCTCCGGGACAGGCAGTGGCTACACCTTC. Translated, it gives CASSSSSGTGSGYTF.